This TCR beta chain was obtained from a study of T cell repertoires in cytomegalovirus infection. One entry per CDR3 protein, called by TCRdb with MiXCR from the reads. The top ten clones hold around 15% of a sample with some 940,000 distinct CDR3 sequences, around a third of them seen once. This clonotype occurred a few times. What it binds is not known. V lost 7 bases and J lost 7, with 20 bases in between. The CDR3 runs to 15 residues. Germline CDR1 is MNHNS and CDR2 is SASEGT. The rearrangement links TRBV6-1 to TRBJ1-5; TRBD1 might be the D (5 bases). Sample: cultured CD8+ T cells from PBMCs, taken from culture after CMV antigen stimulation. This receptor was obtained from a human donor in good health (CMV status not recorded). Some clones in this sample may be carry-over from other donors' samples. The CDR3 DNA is TGTGCCAGCATCCCCGCGGGGGGAATTGCACAGCCCCAGCATTTT. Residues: CASIPAGGIAQPQHF.